The rows below give T cell receptor beta chains drawn from one sample of a study of blood T cell repertoires in COVID-19. Assay used: immunoSEQ multiplex PCR; TCRdb lists only in-frame clones, some missing. The sample lists around 480,000 clones; about 91% were seen once. The source material was peripheral blood. The receptors were sampled from a woman aged 50 to 65 with COVID-19, enrolled during active disease. Both conserved end residues are part of each CDR3. A D gene is named only where the DNA matches it firmly. For some rows the clone size is stated as once, few or many, or as a class when expanded; others skip it.

d_call	v_call	clone_size	j_call	cdr3_aa	cdr3_nt
TRBD2	TRBV5-1	NA	TRBJ2-3	CASSLANRLAGGSTDTQYF	TGCGCCAGCAGCTTGGCAAATCGACTAGCGGGGGGCAGCACAGATACGCAGTATTTT
TRBD1	TRBV3-1/TRBV3-2	NA	TRBJ1-2	CASSEFRGQGAVGGYTF	TGTGCCAGCAGCGAATTTAGGGGACAGGGGGCAGTAGGTGGCTACACCTTC
NA	TRBV6-4	NA	TRBJ1-6	CASLPEEAHEISPLHF	TGTGCCAGCCTTCCTGAGGAGGCCCACGAGATTTCACCCCTCCACTTT
NA	TRBV4-1	NA	TRBJ1-1	CASSHSGSRGIREAFF	TGCGCCAGCAGCCACTCAGGATCGAGGGGGATCCGTGAAGCTTTCTTT
TRBD1	TRBV4-1	few	TRBJ1-4	CASSHGQGMGLFF	TGCGCCAGCAGCCACGGACAGGGGATGGGACTGTTTTTT
NA	TRBV6-1	NA	TRBJ1-1	CASSEVGGSAFF	TGTGCCAGCAGTGAAGTGGGGGGATCGGCTTTCTTT
TRBD1	TRBV5-1	once	TRBJ1-2	CASSLLGEGGQVGGYTF	TGCGCCAGCAGCTTGTTGGGGGAAGGCGGACAGGTGGGCGGCTACACCTTC
NA	TRBV6-5	NA	TRBJ2-1	CASSSPRRSHPNEQFF	TGTGCCAGCAGTTCCCCGAGAAGGAGCCACCCCAATGAGCAGTTCTTC
NA	TRBV24-1	NA	TRBJ2-5	CATSEARGRETQYF	TGTGCCACCAGTGAAGCCAGGGGCCGAGAGACCCAGTACTTC
TRBD1	TRBV6-1	NA	TRBJ1-2	CASSELWTGPYGYTF	TGTGCCAGCAGTGAATTATGGACAGGCCCCTATGGCTACACCTTC
TRBD2	TRBV7-9	NA	TRBJ2-3	CASSLWLAGGRGPADTQYF	TGTGCCAGCAGCTTATGGCTAGCGGGGGGGCGTGGACCCGCCGATACGCAGTATTTT
NA	TRBV7-9	NA	TRBJ2-1	CASSLRRDTPVDYEQFF	TGTGCCAGCAGCTTACGCCGGGACACCCCAGTTGATTATGAGCAGTTCTTC
NA	TRBV9	NA	TRBJ1-6	CASSADTDDSPLHF	TGTGCCAGCAGCGCGGACACGGACGATTCACCCCTCCACTTT
NA	TRBV6-1	NA	TRBJ1-1	CASSDNRKLEAFF	TGTGCCAGCAGTGATAACAGAAAACTTGAAGCTTTCTTT
TRBD1	TRBV4-2	NA	TRBJ1-4	CASSRGTDLEEKLFF	TGTGCCAGCAGCCGGGGGACAGACCTCGAGGAAAAACTGTTTTTT
NA	TRBV3-1/TRBV3-2	NA	TRBJ2-1	CASSQEARDEQFF	TGTGCCAGCAGCCAAGAAGCGAGGGATGAGCAGTTCTTC
NA	TRBV12-3/TRBV12-4	NA	TRBJ1-1	CASSQQGNTEAFF	TGTGCCAGCAGTCAACAGGGGAACACTGAAGCTTTCTTT
NA	TRBV7-2	NA	TRBJ1-6	CASSLGPANNSPLHF	TGTGCCAGCAGCTTAGGGCCAGCGAATAATTCACCCCTCCACTTT